This TCR beta chain was captured by sequencing in a study of shared clonotypes between healthy human individuals. Study-level information: Each donor contributed plates that comprised three CD4 naive, three CD4 memory, two CD8 naive and one CD8 memory.

There are 17 residues in the CDR3. V lost 3 bases to trimming and J lost 0 bases; unmatched junction nucleotides: 10. Germline lookup yields CDR1 PRHDT and CDR2 FYEKMQ (reference sequence). Over several immunoSEQ plates, each subset's genomic DNA was distributed in even portions. Measured with immunoSEQ multiplex PCR; TCRdb has only the in-frame clones, and not every one. Among 2 million to 2.5 million clones listed, 90% to 95% were seen once. The study drew its donors from healthy HIV-negative adults without recent acute infections or vaccinations. The V and J genes are TRBV13 and TRBJ2-7; 8 bases line up with TRBD2. Sequences were obtained from naive CD4+ T cells from PBMCs. Subset noted: CD45RA+ positively selected. The TCR originated in a young man in good health. Some clones in this sample may be carry-over from other donors' samples. The CDR3 protein is CASSLPVVAGLSYEQYF. DNA for the CDR3: TGTGCCAGCAGCTTGCCCGTGGTAGCGGGACTCTCCTACGAGCAGTACTTC.